One and the same sample provided the 19 T cell receptor beta chains below, sequenced in a study of cytomegalovirus exposure and HLA in healthy donors. Both 60 Vbeta primers and 13 Jbeta primers went into the PCR. Libraries were prepared by immunoSEQ multiplex PCR; TCRdb keeps only in-frame clonotypes and omits some of them. The sample has 69,000 or so clones, about 80% seen once. Input material: PBMCs. The receptors here all came from a man younger than 35 in good health and CMV-seronegative.

The rearrangement links TRBV19 to TRBJ1-4, with 9 bases fitting TRBD1. This CDR3 comprises 16 residues. V shed 3 bases, J shed 0 bases, and the junction held 2 bases outside the gene matches. Germline V CDR1 and CDR2: LNHDA, SQIVND (reference sequence). The DNA of the CDR3 is TGTGCCAGTAGTATCGGGGACAGGGCAACTAATGAAAAACTGTTTTTT. The encoded protein is CASSIGDRATNEKLFF.

The rearrangement uses TRBV14 and TRBJ2-1; TRBD2 might be the D (6 bases). V lost 4 bases to trimming and J lost 8 bases, with 21 bases between them. Germline-derived CDR1 and CDR2 are SGHDN and FVKESK. This CDR3 has 16 amino acids. The CDR3 nucleotides are TGTGCCAGCAGCCTGCTGGGTGGCCCCCGCGGGGATGAGCAGTTCTTC. Its protein is CASSLLGGPRGDEQFF.

In its sample, this clone was seen once. The chain joins TRBV28 to TRBJ2-4, with 14 nucleotides matching TRBD2. In germline, CDR1 is MDHEN, CDR2 SYDVKM. J was trimmed by 7 bases and V by 6 bases; bases with no gene match: 5. There are 15 residues in the CDR3. For the CDR3, the DNA is TGTGCCAGCAGGACGACTAGCGGGGGGGTTAACATTCAGTACTTC. Translation: CASRTTSGGVNIQYF.

The V and J genes are TRBV19 and TRBJ1-1; D unresolved. CDR1 and CDR2 from the germline V gene are LNHDA and SQIVND (reference sequence). The V gene lost 4 bases and the J gene lost 7 bases, with 7 bases spanning the gap. The CDR3 is 11 amino acids. The CDR3 sequence: CASSSEFEAFF. CDR3 DNA: TGTGCCAGTAGTAGCGAGTTTGAAGCTTTCTTT.

In this sample, this clone turned up a few times. V gene TRBV15 combines with J gene TRBJ1-3, with D uncertain. The CDR3 loop spans 13 amino acids. Per germline, CDR1 LNHNV and CDR2 YYDKDF (reference sequence). V was clipped by 4 bases and J by 0 bases, with 4 bases between them. The CDR3 protein is CATSTLSGNTIYF. The CDR3 DNA reads TGTGCCACCAGCACCCTCTCTGGAAACACCATATATTTT.

The V gene is TRBV7-2, the J gene TRBJ1-1; D is perhaps TRBD1 (5 bases). This CDR3 is 17 amino acids long. V dropped 4 bases and J dropped 3 bases, with 21 bases sitting between them. Per the germline V gene, CDR1 is SGHTA and CDR2 is FQGNSA. In nucleotides, the CDR3 is TGTGCCAGCAGCTCCTATCCAGGGTTCAACGGATACACTGAAGCTTTCTTT. Translation: CASSSYPGFNGYTEAFF.

The rearrangement links TRBV4-2 to TRBJ1-4, with 7 bases fitting TRBD1. The CDR3 has 20 residues. Trimming cost V 0 bases and J 5 bases; bases outside gene matches: 18. Germline CDR1 reads LGHNA; CDR2 reads YNFKEQ. CDR3 protein: CASSQEGGMTRQGSNEKLFF. CDR3 in DNA: TGTGCCAGCAGCCAAGAGGGAGGAATGACTCGACAGGGCTCGAATGAAAAACTGTTTTTT.

This chain uses TRBV7-9 with TRBJ1-5; a possible D gene is TRBD1 (6 bases). The germline V gene encodes CDR1 SEHNR and CDR2 FQNEAQ (reference sequence). Trimming pared 5 bases from V and 0 bases from J, leaving 14 bases between. This CDR3 comprises 16 residues. As DNA, the CDR3 is TGTGCCAGCAGCCCCGGGGAGGGGGATAGCAATCAGCCCCAGCATTTT. Its protein is CASSPGEGDSNQPQHF.

This chain uses TRBV5-6 with TRBJ1-5; tentative D call: TRBD1 (5 bases). Trimming removed 3 bases at V and 5 bases at J, with 15 bases between. The germline V gene encodes CDR1 SGHDT and CDR2 YYEEEE. CDR3 length equals 15 residues. CDR3 residues: CASSSSPGSDQPQHF. The CDR3 DNA reads as TGTGCCAGCAGCTCCTCTCCAGGGTCCGATCAGCCCCAGCATTTT.

This clone has a handful of counts. The chain joins TRBV29-1 to TRBJ1-1; D gene ambiguous. The V end was cut by 4 bases, the J end by 0 bases, with 9 bases between. This CDR3 contains 13 residues. Germline V gives CDR1 SQVTM, CDR2 ANQGSEA. This CDR3 reads CSVGSGMNTEAFF. CDR3 DNA sequence: TGCAGCGTTGGGTCGGGGATGAACACTGAAGCTTTCTTT.

This clone is classed as medium-sized (0.01 to 0.1%). The chain couples TRBV6-1 to TRBJ1-2, with TRBD1 matching over 11 bases. V gave up 1 base and J gave up 7 bases; unmatched junction bases: 5. Germline CDR1 is MNHNS and CDR2 is SASEGT. The CDR3 is 15 amino acids. CDR3 DNA sequence: TGTGCCAGCAGTGAAGGGACAGGGGGCTTTTTTGGCTACACCTTC. Translating gives CASSEGTGGFFGYTF.

The V call is TRBV28, the J call TRBJ2-5; D gene ambiguous. Trimming removed 3 bases at V and 0 bases at J, with 11 bases between. CDR3 size: 15 residues. Germline lookup yields CDR1 MDHEN and CDR2 SYDVKM. CDR3 protein: CASSFRAAHQETQYF. The CDR3 DNA sequence: TGTGCCAGCAGTTTTCGAGCCGCGCACCAAGAGACCCAGTACTTC.

As regards this clone: Other DNA sequences in the same sample also yield this CDR3. The chain is built from TRBV5-1 and TRBJ1-4; 8 bases fit TRBD1. V gave up 0 bases and J gave up 0 bases; unmatched junction bases: 1. The germline CDR1 and CDR2 sequences are SGHRS and YFSETQ. CDR3 length: 16 amino acids. CDR3 nucleotides: TGCGCCAGCAGCTTGGGACAGGGGACAACTAATGAAAAACTGTTTTTT. It translates to CASSLGQGTTNEKLFF. The full variable domain, with the rest looked up from reference TRBV5-1 and TRBJ1-4, is KAGVTQTPRYLIKTRGQQVTLSCSPISGHRSVSWYQQTPGQGLQFLFEYFSETQRNKGNFPGRFSGRQFSNSRSEMNVSTLELGDSALYLCASSLGQGTTNEKLFFGSGTQLSVL.

The genes are TRBV25-1 and TRBJ2-7; TRBD1 is a possible D gene (5 bases). This CDR3 has 14 amino acids. V was clipped by 4 bases and J by 7 bases, with 17 bases between them. From germline, CDR1 is MGHDK and CDR2 SYGVNS. The CDR3: CASSVMTRDSEQYF. The CDR3 nucleotides are TGTGCCAGCAGTGTTATGACCCGAGACAGTGAGCAGTACTTC.

The chain recombines TRBV5-1 with TRBJ2-7, with TRBD2 identical over 10 bases. V lost 0 bases to trimming and J lost 8 bases; unmatched junction nucleotides: 5. Germline V gene lookup returns CDR1 SGHRS and CDR2 YFSETQ. The CDR3 length is 14 residues. The CDR3 coding sequence is TGCGCCAGCAGCTTGGTCCAGCGGGGGGGACAGCAGTACTTC. It is translated as CASSLVQRGGQQYF.

V gene TRBV27 combines with J gene TRBJ2-2, with D maybe TRBD1 (6 bases). CDR1 and CDR2 (germline): MNHEY, SMNVEV (reference sequence). The CDR3 has 15 residues. The ends were cut back, 2 bases at V and 6 bases at J, with 13 bases in the middle. CDR3: CASSLAATGSGELFF. The CDR3 DNA sequence: TGTGCCAGCAGTTTAGCGGCAACAGGGTCCGGGGAGCTGTTTTTT.

The DNA of the CDR3 is TGTGCCAGCAGCTCCGGGGGGTTTAGCACAGATACGCAGTATTTT. This gives the protein CASSSGGFSTDTQYF. The chain employs TRBV11-3 and TRBJ2-3; TRBD2 matches at 7 bases. The V and J ends lost 4 bases and 0 bases, in that order; junction bases with no gene match: 4. The CDR3 is 15 amino acids. Germline assignment: CDR1 SGHNT and CDR2 YENEEA.

A few counts support this clone. Other nucleotide sequences in the sample specify the same CDR3. The genes are TRBV10-3 and TRBJ1-5; the match to TRBD1 covers 7 bases. V lost 6 bases, J lost 6 bases, and 8 bases stayed unmatched. Germline V CDR1 and CDR2: ENHRY, SYGVKD. The CDR3 extends over 14 amino acids. CDR3 DNA: TGTGCCATCAGGCCCGACAGGGTGGGTCAGCCCCAGCATTTT. Translated, it gives CAIRPDRVGQPQHF.

The chain's CDR3 is CASSERTAPNYGYTF. CDR3 sequence (DNA): TGTGCCAGCAGTGAACGGACAGCTCCTAACTATGGCTACACCTTC. V and J are TRBV6-1 and TRBJ1-2; perhaps TRBD1 as D (6 bases). The CDR3 is 15 amino acids. V was shortened by 2 bases and J by 0 bases, with 10 bases between the two germline ends. The germline gives CDR1 MNHNS, CDR2 SASEGT.